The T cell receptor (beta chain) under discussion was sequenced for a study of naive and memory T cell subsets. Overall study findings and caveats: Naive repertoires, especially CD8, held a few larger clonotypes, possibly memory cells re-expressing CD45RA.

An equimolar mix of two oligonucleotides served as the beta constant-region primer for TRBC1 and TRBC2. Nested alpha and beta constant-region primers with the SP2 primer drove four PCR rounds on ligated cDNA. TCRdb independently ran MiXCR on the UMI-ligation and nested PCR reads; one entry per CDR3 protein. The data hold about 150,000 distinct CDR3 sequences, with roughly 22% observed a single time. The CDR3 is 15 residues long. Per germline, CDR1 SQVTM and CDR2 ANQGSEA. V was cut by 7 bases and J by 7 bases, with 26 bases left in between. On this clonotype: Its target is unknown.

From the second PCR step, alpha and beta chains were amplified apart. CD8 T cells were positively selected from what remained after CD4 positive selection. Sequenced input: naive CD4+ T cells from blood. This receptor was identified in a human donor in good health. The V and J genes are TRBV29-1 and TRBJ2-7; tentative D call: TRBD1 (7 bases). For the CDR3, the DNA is TGCAGCGCGCAAACTGTCAGGGGGGCGCGTGAGGAGCAGTACTTC. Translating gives CSAQTVRGAREEQYF.